The 2 T cell receptor beta chains below all came from one sample that was sequenced in a study of Graves' ophthalmopathy and Graves' hyperthyroidism. RNA transcripts yielded amplified TCR beta CDR3 regions. First-round RT-PCR employed HTBI primers, with a second-round multiplex PCR after it. TCRdb ran MiXCR on the multiplex PCR reads and lists one entry per CDR3 protein. Seen here are fewer than 350,000 distinct CDR3 sequences, roughly 17% observed once, and the top ten hold roughly 12%. Input material: peripheral blood. These TCRs come from an adult man with Graves' ophthalmopathy.

This chain links TRBV12-3 or TRBV12-4 with TRBJ2-2; D remains ambiguous. Trimming cost V 7 bases and J 4 bases, with 10 bases left between them. The CDR3 contains 13 residues. DNA for the CDR3: TGTGCCAGCATCCAGGTTGGCACCGGGGAGCTGTTTTTT. This translates into CASIQVGTGELFF.

This clonotype was counted many times. The rearrangement uses TRBV20-1 and TRBJ2-7, with 10 bases matching TRBD2. This CDR3 contains 15 residues. V was clipped by 5 bases and J by 0 bases; unmatched bases: 7. Looked up from germline, CDR1 is DFQATT and CDR2 is SNEGSKA (reference sequence). CDR3 nucleotide sequence: TGCAGTGCTGAATCTAGCGGGAGCAGCTCCTACGAGCAGTACTTC. It yields the protein CSAESSGSSSYEQYF.